This is a list of T cell receptor beta chains from one sample in a study of shared clonotypes between healthy human individuals. Data came from immunoSEQ multiplex PCR; TCRdb stores just in-frame clones and leaves some out. The sample shows a few million clones, approximately 95% of them seen only once. Sequencing used naive CD4+ T cells from PBMCs. The receptors originated from a man younger than 35 in good health. Some clones in this sample may be carry-over from other donors' samples. The CDR3 runs from the conserved cysteine through the conserved F or W. The D gene is left open where the match is weak. Expanded clones get a size class; other rows say once, few or many, or leave the size out.

d_gene | j_gene | v_gene | abundance | CDR3aa | CDR3nt
TRBD1 | TRBJ1-4 | TRBV2 | NA | CASSLGQGFEKLFF | TGTGCCAGCAGCCTGGGACAGGGGTTTGAAAAACTGTTTTTT
TRBD1 | TRBJ2-3 | TRBV2 | NA | CASSGQGALSDTQYF | TGTGCCAGCAGTGGGCAGGGGGCCCTCAGTGATACGCAGTATTTT
TRBD2 | TRBJ2-3 | TRBV28 | NA | CASSTRLAGFSTDTQYF | TGTGCCAGCAGCACCCGACTAGCGGGATTTAGCACAGATACGCAGTATTTT
NA | TRBJ2-7 | TRBV10-3 | once | CAISESFGGGGGYEQYF | TGTGCCATCAGTGAGTCTTTCGGGGGAGGAGGGGGCTACGAGCAGTACTTC
TRBD2 | TRBJ2-6 | TRBV28 | NA | CASRGSTGTSGSSGANVLTF | TGTGCCAGCAGGGGGTCAACCGGGACTAGCGGGTCCTCTGGGGCCAACGTCCTGACTTTC
NA | TRBJ2-5 | TRBV5-1 | NA | CASSLADRKQETQYF | TGCGCCAGCAGCTTGGCTGATCGGAAACAAGAGACCCAGTACTTC
NA | TRBJ2-1 | TRBV11-1 | once | CASSLGLDNEQFF | TGTGCCAGCAGCCTGGGACTTGACAATGAGCAGTTCTTC
NA | TRBJ2-7 | TRBV9 | NA | CASSPRRGSNLSYEQYF | TGTGCCAGCAGCCCGAGGCGGGGCTCTAATCTCTCCTACGAGCAGTACTTC
NA | TRBJ2-2 | TRBV5-4 | once | CASSPQGPNTGELFF | TGTGCCAGCAGCCCCCAGGGCCCGAACACCGGGGAGCTGTTTTTT
NA | TRBJ2-1 | TRBV28 | NA | CASSLGGALNEQFF | TGTGCCAGCAGTTTAGGTGGGGCCCTCAATGAGCAGTTCTTC
NA | TRBJ1-1 | TRBV7-2 | NA | CASSLAAGYLNTEAFF | TGTGCCAGCAGCTTAGCCGCGGGTTATCTGAACACTGAAGCTTTCTTT
NA | TRBJ1-2 | TRBV11-2 | NA | CASSFRENYGYTF | TGTGCCAGCAGCTTTAGGGAAAACTATGGCTACACCTTC
NA | TRBJ2-1 | TRBV7-3 | NA | CASSAQGTGAASYNEQFF | TGTGCCAGCAGCGCCCAGGGGACGGGAGCCGCCTCCTACAATGAGCAGTTCTTC
TRBD1 | TRBJ2-1 | TRBV11-2 | NA | CASSVDPGGTYNEQFF | TGTGCCAGCAGCGTAGACCCAGGGGGAACCTACAATGAGCAGTTCTTC
NA | TRBJ1-5 | TRBV29-1 | NA | CSVGNFNQPQHF | TGCAGCGTTGGGAACTTCAATCAGCCCCAGCATTTT
TRBD2 | TRBJ2-7 | TRBV5-1 | NA | CASSLWPIRAGSTYEQYF | TGCGCCAGCAGCTTGTGGCCGATTAGAGCGGGATCCACCTACGAGCAGTACTTC
TRBD1 | TRBJ2-5 | TRBV5-1 | NA | CASSLIPGGVETQYF | TGCGCCAGCAGCTTAATTCCAGGGGGCGTAGAGACCCAGTACTTC
NA | TRBJ2-3 | TRBV27 | NA | CASSFSGSQSPDTQYF | TGTGCCAGCAGTTTCTCGGGGTCTCAATCCCCAGATACGCAGTATTTT
NA | TRBJ1-2 | TRBV11-2 | NA | CASSLGPGPYGYTF | TGTGCCAGCAGCTTAGGCCCAGGCCCCTATGGCTACACCTTC
NA | TRBJ2-1 | TRBV5-1 | NA | CASSPYRNRVYNEQFF | TGCGCCAGCAGCCCCTACCGAAATCGGGTCTACAATGAGCAGTTCTTC
NA | TRBJ1-5 | TRBV10-3 | NA | CAISEVREGPQPQHF | TGTGCCATCAGTGAGGTGAGGGAAGGGCCCCAGCCCCAGCATTTT
NA | TRBJ2-1 | TRBV30 | NA | CAWSLGGEQFF | TGTGCCTGGAGCCTCGGGGGTGAGCAGTTCTTC
NA | TRBJ2-7 | TRBV6-4 | NA | CEGPYEQYF | TGTGAGGGCCCCTACGAGCAGTACTTC
TRBD1 | TRBJ2-2 | TRBV27 | NA | CASSSHPGGENTGELFF | TGTGCCAGCAGTTCCCACCCAGGGGGCGAGAACACCGGGGAGCTGTTTTTT
NA | TRBJ1-4 | TRBV18 | NA | CASSRSVGPTNEKLFF | TGTGCCAGCTCACGATCCGTGGGGCCAACTAATGAAAAACTGTTTTTT
NA | TRBJ2-1 | TRBV5-1 | NA | CASSLRSYNEQFF | TGCGCCAGCAGCTTGAGGAGCTACAATGAGCAGTTCTTC
NA | TRBJ1-2 | TRBV28 | NA | CASSFVWALRNYGYTF | TGTGCCAGCAGTTTTGTGTGGGCACTTAGAAACTATGGCTACACCTTC
TRBD2 | TRBJ2-7 | TRBV6-5 | NA | CASSYRLAGGPYEQYF | TGTGCCAGCAGTTACCGACTAGCGGGAGGTCCCTACGAGCAGTACTTC
TRBD2 | TRBJ2-5 | TRBV28 | NA | CASSSSGKETQYF | TGTGCCAGCAGTTCTAGCGGGAAGGAGACCCAGTACTTC
NA | TRBJ2-7 | TRBV29-1 | NA | CSAVGGPFYEQYF | TGCAGCGCGGTGGGGGGCCCATTCTACGAGCAGTACTTC
TRBD2 | TRBJ2-4 | TRBV7-2 | NA | CASSQGREVGFQYF | TGTGCCAGCAGCCAGGGGCGGGAGGTGGGTTTTCAGTACTTC
NA | TRBJ2-2 | TRBV2 | NA | CASSPNLRRNTGELFF | TGTGCCAGCAGTCCCAATCTGCGGAGAAACACCGGGGAGCTGTTTTTT
NA | TRBJ2-5 | TRBV27 | NA | CASSSAAGVRETQYF | TGTGCCAGCAGTTCCGCCGCAGGGGTTCGGGAGACCCAGTACTTC
TRBD2 | TRBJ2-4 | TRBV29-1 | NA | CSVVSGKIWGKNIQYF | TGCAGCGTTGTTAGCGGGAAGATTTGGGGCAAAAACATTCAGTACTTC
NA | TRBJ1-4 | TRBV6-1 | NA | CASSPGATNEKLFF | TGTGCCAGCTCCCCCGGGGCAACTAATGAAAAACTGTTTTTT
TRBD1 | TRBJ2-5 | TRBV5-1 | NA | CASSSGTGGMRETQYF | TGCGCCAGCAGCTCCGGGACAGGGGGCATGAGGGAGACCCAGTACTTC
TRBD2 | TRBJ2-5 | TRBV15 | NA | CATSTQLAGGSTETQYF | TGTGCCACCAGCACGCAACTAGCGGGAGGGTCCACGGAGACCCAGTACTTC
NA | TRBJ2-2 | TRBV5-1 | NA | CASSLTGSNTGELFF | TGCGCCAGCAGCTTGACAGGGTCGAACACCGGGGAGCTGTTTTTT
TRBD1 | TRBJ2-7 | TRBV25-1 | NA | CASSEPGTGAFEQYF | TGTGCCAGCAGTGAACCCGGGACAGGGGCTTTCGAGCAGTACTTC
TRBD2 | TRBJ2-7 | TRBV18 | NA | CASSPGAGDREQYF | TGTGCCAGCTCACCGGGAGCGGGAGACCGGGAGCAGTACTTC
NA | TRBJ2-7 | TRBV28 | NA | CATLPPNQDRRSYEQYF | TGTGCCACCCTGCCCCCCAACCAGGACAGACGCTCCTACGAGCAGTACTTC
TRBD1 | TRBJ2-7 | TRBV5-6 | NA | CASSPIRGLYEQYF | TGTGCCAGCAGCCCGATCAGGGGGCTCTACGAGCAGTACTTC
TRBD1 | TRBJ2-2 | TRBV29-1 | NA | CSARKWGQENTGELFF | TGCAGCGCCCGTAAATGGGGACAGGAGAACACCGGGGAGCTGTTTTTT
TRBD1 | TRBJ1-1 | TRBV29-1 | NA | CSVLANRGSEAFF | TGCAGCGTTTTGGCGAACAGGGGCAGTGAAGCTTTCTTT
TRBD1 | TRBJ1-1 | TRBV28 | NA | CASSQLGGRDTEAFF | TGTGCCAGCAGTCAATTAGGGGGCAGGGACACTGAAGCTTTCTTT
NA | TRBJ1-2 | TRBV2 | NA | CASNRDTDGYTF | TGTGCCAGCAACCGGGACACAGATGGCTACACCTTC
TRBD1 | TRBJ2-1 | TRBV7-2 | NA | CASSSTDRGYNEQFF | TGTGCCAGCAGCTCGACGGACAGGGGATACAATGAGCAGTTCTTC
TRBD2 | TRBJ2-7 | TRBV5-4 | NA | CASSPTSGRNYEQYF | TGTGCCAGCAGCCCCACTAGCGGGAGAAACTACGAGCAGTACTTC
TRBD1 | TRBJ1-1 | TRBV6-5 | NA | CASRGAGTVRAFF | TGTGCCAGCAGGGGAGCCGGGACAGTTAGAGCTTTCTTT
TRBD1 | TRBJ2-1 | TRBV7-9 | NA | CASSSWDRGQGEQFF | TGTGCCAGCAGCTCCTGGGACAGGGGGCAAGGAGAGCAGTTCTTC
TRBD1 | TRBJ2-2 | TRBV2 | NA | CASRDRQGAGELFF | TGTGCCAGCAGAGACCGACAGGGGGCTGGGGAGCTGTTTTTT
NA | TRBJ2-2 | TRBV27 | NA | CASTPTADTGELFF | TGTGCCAGCACCCCAACAGCAGACACCGGGGAGCTGTTTTTT